Listed below are T cell receptor beta chains from one sample, sequenced in a study of blood T cell repertoires in COVID-19. Sequenced by immunoSEQ multiplex PCR; TCRdb stores in-frame clones only, minus some. Here the sample spans under 250,000 clones, around nine tenths being singletons. The specimen sequenced was peripheral blood. These receptors all come from a woman aged 60 to 75 who had recovered from COVID-19. Both conserved end residues are part of each CDR3. The order of the fields is V gene, clone size, CDR3 protein. Clone size is given for some rows only: seen once, a few or many times, or a class if the clone is expanded.

V gene: TRBV19; clone size: few; CDR3 protein: CASSRGQGIQSNQPQHF
V gene: TRBV28; clone size: .; CDR3 protein: CASSLWGGGRSYEQYF
V gene: TRBV5-1; clone size: .; CDR3 protein: CASSSGQGETQYF
V gene: TRBV10-3; clone size: .; CDR3 protein: CAISDVSLNTEAFF
V gene: TRBV11-2; clone size: few; CDR3 protein: CASSLSGGGNQPQHF
V gene: TRBV7-9; clone size: once; CDR3 protein: CASSLGTGIQETQYF
V gene: TRBV7-3; clone size: .; CDR3 protein: CASSPLAGTQETQYF
V gene: TRBV4-3; clone size: .; CDR3 protein: CASSQEWTSDEKLFF
V gene: TRBV14; clone size: .; CDR3 protein: CASSSQTTVRGKAFF
V gene: TRBV6-6; clone size: .; CDR3 protein: CASSYGHPNYGYTF
V gene: TRBV7-9; clone size: .; CDR3 protein: CASSPGTGSDTGELFF